Listed here are 10 T cell receptor beta chains from one sample, sequenced in a study of tumor-infiltrating lymphocytes in primary liver carcinoma. The study extracted blood RNA from unsorted whole blood and also extracted germline DNA. Constant-region priming of 500 ng total RNA yielded TCR beta cDNA. It was through three nested multiplex PCR rounds of slightly modified ARM-PCR that TCR beta libraries arose. Use of TRBV1-TRBV30 forward primers with a C-beta reverse primer characterized the first two PCR rounds, which lasted about 11 cycles each. TCRdb recomputed calls from the multiplex PCR reads with MiXCR, one row per CDR3 protein. The sample consists of 310,000 or so distinct CDR3 sequences, approximately 58% of them appearing once. The specimen was peripheral blood. The receptors here all came from a young woman with primary liver carcinoma and hepatitis B virus infection.

Concerning this clonotype: Since a much larger clone is just one base distant, this may be a read error. This rearrangement joins TRBV12-3 or TRBV12-4 to TRBJ2-7; TRBD2 might be the D (6 bases). This CDR3 contains 14 residues. V lost 4 bases to trimming and J lost 3 bases, with 13 bases between them. The CDR3: CASSSPGLGYEQYF. In nucleotides, the CDR3 is TGTGCCAGCAGTTCCCCGGGACTGGGCTACGAGCAGTACTTC.

This chain joins TRBV5-6 and TRBJ2-1; D is ambiguous. V was pared by 4 bases and J by 9 bases, with 8 bases between. Germline CDR1 is SGHDT and CDR2 is YYEEEE. CDR3 length equals 11 residues. The CDR3, as DNA: TGTGCCAGCAGCGGGCTGGGTGAGCAGTTCTTC. This encodes CASSGLGEQFF.

About this clonotype itself: Since a much larger clone is just one base distant, this may be a read error. The chain couples TRBV29-1 to TRBJ2-3; TRBD1 might be the D (7 bases). V was shortened by 6 bases and J by 3 bases, with 13 bases between the two germline ends. Per germline, CDR1 SQVTM and CDR2 ANQGSEA. The CDR3 runs to 13 residues. The CDR3 DNA reads TGCAGCGTAAGGAGGGGGCGGACAGATACGCAGTATTTT. The encoded protein is CSVRRGRTDTQYF.

This clonotype was detected a few times. The V and J genes are TRBV12-3 or TRBV12-4 and TRBJ2-2, with D tentatively TRBD1 (6 bases). V lost 6 bases and J lost 5, with 16 bases in between. The CDR3 length is 15 residues. The chain's CDR3 is CASRPTTGKTGELFF. The CDR3 nucleotides read TGTGCCAGCAGACCTACTACAGGGAAAACCGGGGAGCTGTTTTTT.

This clonotype was seen a few times. The V and J genes are TRBV4-2 and TRBJ1-2; D is possibly TRBD1 (5 bases). CDR1 is LGHNA and CDR2 is YNFKEQ in the germline V gene. There are 17 residues in the CDR3. V shed 2 bases and J shed 2 bases, with 18 bases lying between them. CDR3 protein: CASSQTLRGRENYGYTF. Written as DNA, the CDR3 is TGTGCCAGCAGCCAAACTCTCCGGGGCCGGGAGAACTATGGCTACACCTTC.

The table lists this clonotype with many counts. The chain is built from TRBV29-1 and TRBJ1-2; a weak D match, TRBD1 (5 bases). With 5 bases removed from V and 4 bases from J, the gap between germline ends came to 17 bases. The germline V gene encodes CDR1 SQVTM and CDR2 ANQGSEA. CDR3 length: 14 amino acids. The CDR3 loop is CSVKYADKGYGYTF. The CDR3 DNA follows: TGCAGCGTTAAATATGCGGACAAGGGCTATGGCTACACCTTC.

J is TRBJ2-1 and V is TRBV13; TRBD1 might be the D (5 bases). This CDR3 spans 15 amino acids. V shed 2 bases and J shed 6 bases, with 14 bases lying between them. Looked up from germline, CDR1 is PRHDT and CDR2 is FYEKMQ (reference sequence). The CDR3 here is CASSLTTEGVNEQFF. The CDR3 DNA reads TGTGCCAGCAGCTTAACAACCGAAGGGGTCAATGAGCAGTTCTTC.

Only a few counts were recorded for this clonotype. This sequence may be a read error, since a much larger clone differs from it by one base. CDR3 protein: CASSSLGVIRGELFF. In DNA, the CDR3 is TGTGCCAGCAGTTCGCTGGGGGTGATCAGGGGGGAGCTGTTTTTT. The chain has TRBV6-2 or TRBV6-3 and TRBJ2-2; D is possibly TRBD1 or TRBD2 (5 bases each). V lost 4 bases and J lost 8, with 17 bases in between. The germline gives CDR1 MNHEY, CDR2 SVGEGT. The CDR3 contains 15 residues.

CDR3 DNA sequence: TGTGCAAGCGGCTTGGAGGGACATACCAACTATGGCTACACCTTC. This translates into CASGLEGHTNYGYTF. The chain has TRBV11-2 and TRBJ1-2; D might be TRBD1 (6 bases). CDR1 SGHAT and CDR2 FQNNGV come from the germline V gene. This CDR3 has 15 residues.

In this sample, this clonotype turned up a few times. The gene calls are TRBV6-5 and TRBJ2-1, with 10 positions matching TRBD2. V was clipped by 5 bases and J by 3 bases; unmatched bases: 4. The CDR3 contains 15 residues. CDR1 is MNHEY, CDR2 SVGAGI, per germline. The CDR3 sequence: CASSVGLADYNEQFF. Written as DNA, the CDR3 is TGTGCCAGCAGTGTTGGACTAGCGGACTACAATGAGCAGTTCTTC.